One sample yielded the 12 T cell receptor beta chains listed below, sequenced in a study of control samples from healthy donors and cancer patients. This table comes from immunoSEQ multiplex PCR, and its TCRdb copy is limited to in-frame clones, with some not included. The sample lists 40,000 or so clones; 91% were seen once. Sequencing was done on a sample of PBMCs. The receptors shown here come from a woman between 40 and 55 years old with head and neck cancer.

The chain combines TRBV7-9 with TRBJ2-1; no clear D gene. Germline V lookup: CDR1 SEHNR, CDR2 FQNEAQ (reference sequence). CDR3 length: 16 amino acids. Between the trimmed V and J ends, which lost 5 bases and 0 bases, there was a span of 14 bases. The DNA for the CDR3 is TGTGCCAGCAGCCCGAGGTCCTCAAGCTCCTACAATGAGCAGTTCTTC. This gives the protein CASSPRSSSSYNEQFF.

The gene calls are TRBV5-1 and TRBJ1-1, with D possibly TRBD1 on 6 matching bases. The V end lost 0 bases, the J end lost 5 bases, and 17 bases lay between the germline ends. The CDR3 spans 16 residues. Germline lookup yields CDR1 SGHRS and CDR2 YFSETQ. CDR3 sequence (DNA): TGCGCCAGCAGCTTGGCCGGCAGGGGAGGGACGACTGAAGCTTTCTTT. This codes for CASSLAGRGGTTEAFF.

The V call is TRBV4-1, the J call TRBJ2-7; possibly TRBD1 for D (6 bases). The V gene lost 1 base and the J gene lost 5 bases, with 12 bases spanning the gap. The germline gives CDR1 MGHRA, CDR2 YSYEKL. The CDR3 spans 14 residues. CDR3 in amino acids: CASSQGTGWNEQYF. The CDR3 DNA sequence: TGCGCCAGCAGCCAAGGAACAGGGTGGAACGAGCAGTACTTC.

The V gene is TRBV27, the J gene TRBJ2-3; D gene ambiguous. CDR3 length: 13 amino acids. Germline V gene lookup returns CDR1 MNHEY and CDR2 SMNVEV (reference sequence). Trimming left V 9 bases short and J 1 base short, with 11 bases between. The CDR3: CASRMSGTDTQYF. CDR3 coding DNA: TGTGCCAGTCGGATGAGTGGCACAGATACGCAGTATTTT.

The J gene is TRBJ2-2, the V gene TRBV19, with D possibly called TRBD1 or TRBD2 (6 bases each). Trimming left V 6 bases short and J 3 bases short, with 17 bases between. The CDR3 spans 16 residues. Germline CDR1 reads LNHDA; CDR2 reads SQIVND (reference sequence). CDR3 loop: CASRTHLGGDTGELFF. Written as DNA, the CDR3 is TGTGCCAGTAGGACCCATCTCGGGGGCGACACCGGGGAGCTGTTTTTT.

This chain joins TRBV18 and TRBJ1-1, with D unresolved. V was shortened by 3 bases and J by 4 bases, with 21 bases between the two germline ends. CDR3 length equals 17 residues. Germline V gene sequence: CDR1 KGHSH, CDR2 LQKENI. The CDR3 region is CASSPSPTYSGATEAFF. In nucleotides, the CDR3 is TGTGCCAGCTCACCTAGTCCGACGTACTCGGGCGCCACTGAAGCTTTCTTT. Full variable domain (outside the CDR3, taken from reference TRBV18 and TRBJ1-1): NAGVMQNPRHLVRRRGQEARLRCSPMKGHSHVYWYRQLPEEGLKFMVYLQKENIIDESGMPKERFSAEFPKEGPSILRIQQVVRGDSAAYFCASSPSPTYSGATEAFFGQGTRLTVV.

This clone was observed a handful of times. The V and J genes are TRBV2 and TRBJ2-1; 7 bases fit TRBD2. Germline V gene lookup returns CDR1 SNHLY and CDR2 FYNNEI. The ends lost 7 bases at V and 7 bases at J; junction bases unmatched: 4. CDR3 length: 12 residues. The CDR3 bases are TGTGCCAGCAAACGCGGGGGAAATGAGCAGTTCTTC. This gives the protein CASKRGGNEQFF.

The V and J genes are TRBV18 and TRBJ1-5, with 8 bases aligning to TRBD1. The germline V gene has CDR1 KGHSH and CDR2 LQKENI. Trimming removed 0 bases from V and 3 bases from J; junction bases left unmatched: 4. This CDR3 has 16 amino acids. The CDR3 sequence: CASSPPGQVYNQPQHF. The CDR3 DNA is TGTGCCAGCTCACCACCGGGACAGGTGTACAATCAGCCCCAGCATTTT.

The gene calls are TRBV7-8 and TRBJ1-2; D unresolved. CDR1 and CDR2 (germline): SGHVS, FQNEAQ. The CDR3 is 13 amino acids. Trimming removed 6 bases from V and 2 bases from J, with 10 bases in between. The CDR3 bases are TGTGCCAGCAGTAGGACCGGGAACTATGGCTACACCTTC. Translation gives CASSRTGNYGYTF.

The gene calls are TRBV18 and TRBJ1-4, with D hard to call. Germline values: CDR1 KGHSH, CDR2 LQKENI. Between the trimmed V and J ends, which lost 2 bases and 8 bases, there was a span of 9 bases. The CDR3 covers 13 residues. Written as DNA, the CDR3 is TGTGCCAGCTCACCAACATTTCAGGAAAAACTGTTTTTT. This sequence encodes CASSPTFQEKLFF. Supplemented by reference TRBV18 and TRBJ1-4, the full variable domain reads NAGVMQNPRHLVRRRGQEARLRCSPMKGHSHVYWYRQLPEEGLKFMVYLQKENIIDESGMPKERFSAEFPKEGPSILRIQQVVRGDSAAYFCASSPTFQEKLFFGSGTQLSVL.

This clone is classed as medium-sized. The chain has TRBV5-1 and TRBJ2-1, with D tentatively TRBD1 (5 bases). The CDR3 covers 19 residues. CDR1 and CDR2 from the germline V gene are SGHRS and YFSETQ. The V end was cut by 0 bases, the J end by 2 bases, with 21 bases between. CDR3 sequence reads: CASSLVGLTATVTYNEQFF. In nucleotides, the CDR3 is TGCGCCAGCAGCTTGGTGGGATTGACAGCGACCGTTACCTACAATGAGCAGTTCTTC.

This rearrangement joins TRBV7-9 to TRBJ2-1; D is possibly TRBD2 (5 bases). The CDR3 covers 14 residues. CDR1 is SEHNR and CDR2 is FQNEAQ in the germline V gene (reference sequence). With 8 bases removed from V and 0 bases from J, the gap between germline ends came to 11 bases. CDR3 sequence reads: CASSDRDSYNEQFF. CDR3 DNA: TGTGCCAGCTCGGACCGGGACTCCTACAATGAGCAGTTCTTC.